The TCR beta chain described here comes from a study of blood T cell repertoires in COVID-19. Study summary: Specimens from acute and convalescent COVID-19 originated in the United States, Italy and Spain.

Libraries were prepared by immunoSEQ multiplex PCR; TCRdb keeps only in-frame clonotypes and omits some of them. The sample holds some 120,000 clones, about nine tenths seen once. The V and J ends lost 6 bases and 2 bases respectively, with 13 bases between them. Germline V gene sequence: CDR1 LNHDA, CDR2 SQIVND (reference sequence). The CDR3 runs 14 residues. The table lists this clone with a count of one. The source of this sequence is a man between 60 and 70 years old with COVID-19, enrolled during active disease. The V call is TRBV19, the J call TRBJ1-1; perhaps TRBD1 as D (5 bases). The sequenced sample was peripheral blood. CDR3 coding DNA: TGTGCCAGTAGGATCGGGGGGATAAACACTGAAGCTTTCTTT. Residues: CASRIGGINTEAFF.